This is a list of T cell receptor beta chains from one sample in a study of shared clonotypes between healthy human individuals. Profiling relied on immunoSEQ multiplex PCR, and the TCRdb table lists in-frame clones only, not all of them. Here the sample spans hundreds of thousands of clones, around 96% being singletons. The sequenced material came from naive CD8+ T cells sorted from blood. The receptors were gathered from a woman aged 25-40 years in good health. Each CDR3 is given with its conserved first and last residue. The order of the fields is J gene, clone size, V gene, D gene, CDR3 length, CDR3 protein, CDR3 DNA. The D gene is left open where the match is weak. Where a row states a size, it is once, few, many or the class of an expanded clone; other rows omit it.

TRBJ2-3	-	TRBV5-1	-	11	CASRGTDTQYF	TGCGCCAGCAGAGGGACAGATACGCAGTATTTT
TRBJ1-6	once	TRBV27	TRBD1	15	CASRPTGTASSPLHF	TGTGCCAGCAGACCCACCGGGACAGCGAGTTCACCCCTCCACTTT
TRBJ2-7	once	TRBV10-2	-	13	CASSVGTTYEQYF	TGCGCCAGCAGTGTAGGGACGACCTACGAGCAGTACTTC
TRBJ2-1	-	TRBV19	TRBD2	15	CASIGPAGGINEQFF	TGTGCCAGTATTGGTCCAGCGGGGGGAATCAATGAGCAGTTCTTC
TRBJ2-1	-	TRBV28	TRBD2	15	CASSLGLAGASEQFF	TGTGCCAGCAGTTTAGGACTAGCGGGAGCTAGTGAGCAGTTCTTC
TRBJ1-1	-	TRBV6-6	-	15	CASSYSGFMNTEAFF	TGTGCCAGCAGTTACTCGGGGTTCATGAACACTGAAGCTTTCTTT
TRBJ1-2	once	TRBV27	TRBD1	17	CASSLRTGGAGRYGYTF	TGTGCCAGCAGTTTGCGGACAGGGGGCGCCGGTCGCTATGGCTACACCTTC
TRBJ1-5	-	TRBV28	-	15	CASSLGVTGNQPQHF	TGTGCCAGCAGTTTGGGAGTAACAGGCAATCAGCCCCAGCATTTT
TRBJ1-5	once	TRBV7-6	TRBD1	20	CASSFPKGDRGYPKAEPQHF	TGTGCCAGCAGCTTTCCAAAAGGAGACAGGGGGTACCCTAAGGCCGAGCCCCAGCATTTT
TRBJ2-1	-	TRBV4-2	-	17	CASRLIATGSLGNEQFF	TGTGCCAGCAGACTTATAGCTACAGGGTCCCTGGGCAATGAGCAGTTCTTC
TRBJ2-1	-	TRBV4-1	TRBD2	15	CASSQTLAGRGEQFF	TGCGCCAGCAGCCAAACGCTAGCGGGAAGGGGTGAGCAGTTCTTC
TRBJ1-1	-	TRBV27	-	16	CASSLGPGSLNTEAFF	TGTGCCAGCAGTTTAGGGCCAGGGTCCCTGAACACTGAAGCTTTCTTT
TRBJ2-5	once	TRBV2	TRBD2	15	CASSEASGSLETQYF	TGTGCCAGCAGTGAGGCTAGCGGGAGTTTAGAGACCCAGTACTTC
TRBJ2-3	-	TRBV5-4	TRBD2	16	CASSLVVGGFADTQYF	TGTGCCAGCAGCTTGGTGGTGGGAGGGTTTGCAGATACGCAGTATTTT
TRBJ2-7	-	TRBV19	-	14	CASSIGDRTYEQYF	TGTGCCAGTAGTATCGGAGACAGGACTTACGAGCAGTACTTC
TRBJ1-1	-	TRBV6-5	-	14	CASSQSSPNTEAFF	TGTGCCAGCAGTCAGAGTTCTCCAAACACTGAAGCTTTCTTT
TRBJ2-1	-	TRBV5-1	TRBD2	16	CASSGGLAGVGNEQFF	TGCGCCAGCAGCGGGGGACTAGCGGGAGTTGGCAATGAGCAGTTCTTC
TRBJ1-1	-	TRBV25-1	-	14	CASSEWGGNTEAFF	TGTGCCAGCAGTGAATGGGGGGGGAACACTGAAGCTTTCTTT
TRBJ2-1	-	TRBV9	-	12	CASSVDLHEQFF	TGTGCCAGCAGCGTAGATCTCCATGAGCAGTTCTTC
TRBJ2-3	-	TRBV27	-	16	CASSLSLGYSTDTQYF	TGTGCCAGCAGTTTATCTCTGGGTTATAGCACAGATACGCAGTATTTT
TRBJ1-1	-	TRBV20-1	-	10	CSATISEAFF	TGCAGTGCTACCATTTCTGAAGCTTTCTTT
TRBJ2-7	once	TRBV27	TRBD2	14	CASSSGTSRYEQYF	TGTGCCAGCAGTTCCGGGACTAGCCGGTACGAGCAGTACTTC
TRBJ2-2	-	TRBV5-5	TRBD2	15	CASSPRLAAHGELFF	TGTGCCAGCAGCCCCAGACTAGCGGCCCACGGGGAGCTGTTTTTT
TRBJ2-3	-	TRBV5-6	-	11	CASSFGDTQYF	TGTGCCAGCAGCTTCGGAGATACGCAGTATTTT
TRBJ2-1	once	TRBV7-6	-	14	CASSPPRGLGEQFF	TGTGCCAGCAGCCCCCCCCGGGGGCTCGGTGAGCAGTTCTTC
TRBJ2-7	few	TRBV7-9	TRBD2	13	CASSQGLADEQYF	TGTGCCAGCAGCCAGGGACTAGCGGACGAGCAGTACTTC
TRBJ2-7	-	TRBV27	TRBD1	15	CASSVGTGGTYEQYF	TGTGCCAGCAGCGTAGGGACAGGGGGTACCTACGAGCAGTACTTC
TRBJ2-5	-	TRBV6-1	TRBD2	16	CASSELIAGEEETQYF	TGTGCCAGCAGTGAATTAATAGCGGGAGAGGAAGAGACCCAGTACTTC
TRBJ2-7	-	TRBV5-4	-	13	CASRLQGTYEQYF	TGTGCCAGCAGGCTTCAGGGGACCTACGAGCAGTACTTC
TRBJ2-2	-	TRBV7-8	-	18	CASSLLSATLVNTGELFF	TGTGCCAGCAGCTTATTATCGGCCACCCTGGTTAACACCGGGGAGCTGTTTTTT
TRBJ1-2	-	TRBV2	-	20	CASLKRTEISFAPGDYGYTF	TGTGCCAGCCTTAAGCGGACGGAGATAAGTTTCGCACCAGGTGACTATGGCTACACCTTC
TRBJ1-1	-	TRBV6-5	-	14	CASVDPDSGPEAFF	TGTGCCAGCGTAGACCCAGACAGTGGTCCTGAAGCTTTCTTT
TRBJ2-7	-	TRBV27	-	15	CASRPPLTTTYEQYF	TGTGCCAGCAGGCCCCCCCTGACTACGACCTACGAGCAGTACTTC
TRBJ2-1	once	TRBV19	-	12	CASSKVGNEQFF	TGTGCCAGTAGTAAGGTCGGGAATGAGCAGTTCTTC
TRBJ1-3	-	TRBV5-6	-	14	CASSLGDSGNTIYF	TGTGCCAGCAGCTTGGGAGACTCTGGAAACACCATATATTTT
TRBJ2-7	-	TRBV9	-	13	CASSPGNSYEQYF	TGTGCCAGCAGCCCCGGCAACTCCTACGAGCAGTACTTC
TRBJ2-1	once	TRBV29-1	TRBD1	13	CSVEDRGQNEQFF	TGCAGCGTTGAGGACAGGGGGCAAAATGAGCAGTTCTTC
TRBJ2-1	-	TRBV27	TRBD2	15	CASSFTSATYNEQFF	TGTGCCAGCAGTTTCACTAGCGCGACGTACAATGAGCAGTTCTTC
TRBJ2-1	-	TRBV4-1	-	16	CASSQESVGSYNEQFF	TGCGCCAGCAGCCAAGAATCGGTCGGTTCCTACAATGAGCAGTTCTTC
TRBJ2-7	-	TRBV4-1	-	13	CASSPGLSYEQYF	TGCGCCAGCAGCCCGGGACTTTCCTACGAGCAGTACTTC
TRBJ2-1	-	TRBV7-9	TRBD2	14	CASEEAGVRNEQFF	TGTGCCAGCGAAGAAGCGGGAGTGCGCAATGAGCAGTTCTTC
TRBJ2-1	-	TRBV9	-	15	CASSVNGGVYNEQFF	TGTGCCAGCAGCGTAAATGGCGGGGTCTACAATGAGCAGTTCTTC
TRBJ1-2	-	TRBV27	TRBD1	15	CASRQGAYYDESYTF	TGTGCCAGTAGACAGGGGGCATATTATGACGAGAGCTACACCTTC
TRBJ2-3	-	TRBV28	-	16	CASSLPALTSTDTQYF	TGTGCCAGCAGTTTACCCGCCCTAACTAGCACAGATACGCAGTATTTT
TRBJ1-3	once	TRBV27	-	17	CASSLYPGTSSGNTIYF	TGTGCCAGCAGTTTATATCCAGGGACCAGCTCTGGAAACACCATATATTTT
TRBJ1-3	-	TRBV28	-	12	CASTGPGNTIYF	TGTGCCAGCACCGGTCCGGGAAACACCATATATTTT
TRBJ1-3	-	TRBV9	-	17	CASSVGPHPGPGNTIYF	TGTGCCAGCAGCGTAGGCCCTCATCCAGGGCCTGGAAACACCATATATTTT
TRBJ2-5	-	TRBV5-4	-	18	CASSPRPGDFTPTETQYF	TGTGCCAGCAGCCCCAGGCCCGGGGACTTTACCCCCACTGAGACCCAGTACTTC
TRBJ1-1	-	TRBV13	-	13	CARGPTANTEAFF	TGTGCCAGGGGACCCACGGCGAACACTGAAGCTTTCTTT
TRBJ2-1	-	TRBV28	-	12	CASSFRPNEQFF	TGTGCCAGCAGTTTCCGGCCCAATGAGCAGTTCTTC
TRBJ2-4	-	TRBV10-2	-	17	CASSESMAGIAKNIQYF	TGCGCCAGCAGTGAGTCGATGGCTGGGATAGCCAAAAACATTCAGTACTTC
TRBJ2-7	-	TRBV28	TRBD2	14	CASKETSEAYEQYF	TGTGCCAGCAAAGAGACTAGCGAGGCGTACGAGCAGTACTTC